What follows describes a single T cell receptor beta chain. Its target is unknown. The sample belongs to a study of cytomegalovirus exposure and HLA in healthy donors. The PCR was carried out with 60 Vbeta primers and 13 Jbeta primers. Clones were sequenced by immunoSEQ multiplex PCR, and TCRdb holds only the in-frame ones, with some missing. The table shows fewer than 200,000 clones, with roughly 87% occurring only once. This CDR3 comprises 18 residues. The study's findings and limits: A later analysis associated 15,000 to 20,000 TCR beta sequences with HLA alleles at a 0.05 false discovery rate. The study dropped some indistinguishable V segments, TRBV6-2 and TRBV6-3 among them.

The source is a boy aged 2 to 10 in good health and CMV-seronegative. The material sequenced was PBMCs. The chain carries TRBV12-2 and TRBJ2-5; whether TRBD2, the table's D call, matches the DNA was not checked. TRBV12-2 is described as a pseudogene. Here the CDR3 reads CASRFRLEREDLQETQYF. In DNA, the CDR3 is TGTGCAAGTCGCTTCCGCTTGGAGCGGGAGGACTTACAAGAGACCCAGTACTTC.